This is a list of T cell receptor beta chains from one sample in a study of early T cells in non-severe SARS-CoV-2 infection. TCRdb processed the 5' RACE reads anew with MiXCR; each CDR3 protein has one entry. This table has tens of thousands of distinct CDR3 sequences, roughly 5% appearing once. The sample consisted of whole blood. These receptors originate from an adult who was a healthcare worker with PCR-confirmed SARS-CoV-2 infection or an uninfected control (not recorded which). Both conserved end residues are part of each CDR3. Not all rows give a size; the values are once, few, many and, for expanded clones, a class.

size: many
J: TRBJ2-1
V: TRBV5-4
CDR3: CASSLAGISSYNEQFF

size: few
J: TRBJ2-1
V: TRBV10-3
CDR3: CAIRAADSSYNEQFF

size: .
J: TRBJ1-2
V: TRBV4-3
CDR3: CASSQDLGTGDYGYTF

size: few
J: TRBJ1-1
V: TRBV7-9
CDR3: CASSVNTEAFF

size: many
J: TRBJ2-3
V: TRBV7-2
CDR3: CASRRTGLAADTQYF

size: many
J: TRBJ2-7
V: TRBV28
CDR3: CASTGGRAYEQYF

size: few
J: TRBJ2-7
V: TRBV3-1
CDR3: CASSLAQASYEQYF

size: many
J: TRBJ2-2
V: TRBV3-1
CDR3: CASSQDLSGGELFF

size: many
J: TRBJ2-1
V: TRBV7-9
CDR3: CASSSESGGDAFF

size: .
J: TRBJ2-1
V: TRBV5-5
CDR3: CASSSGLAGGPVDNEQFF

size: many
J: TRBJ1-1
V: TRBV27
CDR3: CASSSFPTGRYTEAFF

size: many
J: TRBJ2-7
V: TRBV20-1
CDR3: CSARGFLAGEQYF

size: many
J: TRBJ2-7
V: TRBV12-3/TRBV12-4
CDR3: CASSLAASLGEQYF

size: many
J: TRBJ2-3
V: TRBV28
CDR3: CASSLIDTQYF

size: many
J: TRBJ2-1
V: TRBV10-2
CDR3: CASNRGLAGYYNEQFF

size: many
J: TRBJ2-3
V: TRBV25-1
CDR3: CASSELRSGRGADTQYF

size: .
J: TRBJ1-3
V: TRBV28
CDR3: CASRNRASDSGNTIYF

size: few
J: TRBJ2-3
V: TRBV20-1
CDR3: CSASTSGRGTDTQYF

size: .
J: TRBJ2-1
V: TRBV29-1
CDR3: CSVEDRAGLVQFF

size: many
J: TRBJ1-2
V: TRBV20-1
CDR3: CSAGILSYGYTF

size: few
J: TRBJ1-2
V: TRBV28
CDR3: CASSFREFGGYTF

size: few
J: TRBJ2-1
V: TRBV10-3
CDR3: CAAGTSGSYEQFF

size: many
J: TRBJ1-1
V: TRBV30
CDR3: CAWNGAGTEAFF

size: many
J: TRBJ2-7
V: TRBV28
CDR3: CASSLSTVSYEQYF

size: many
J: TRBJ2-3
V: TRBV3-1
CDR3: CASSQSTGAGDTQYF

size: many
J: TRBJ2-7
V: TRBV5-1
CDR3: CASSSTTSGTEQYF

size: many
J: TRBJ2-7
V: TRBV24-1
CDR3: CATSDLDGYLYEQYF

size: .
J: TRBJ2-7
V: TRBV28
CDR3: CASSFPGAEQYF

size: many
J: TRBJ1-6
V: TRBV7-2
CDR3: CASSLQQGYSPLHF

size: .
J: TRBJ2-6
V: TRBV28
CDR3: CASSLSGANVLTF

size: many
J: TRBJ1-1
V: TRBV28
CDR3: CASSLAGNSGAEAFF

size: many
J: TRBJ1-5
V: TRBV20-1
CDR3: CSAEAGEVANQPQHF

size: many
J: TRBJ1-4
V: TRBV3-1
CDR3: CASSPRGGTNEKLFF

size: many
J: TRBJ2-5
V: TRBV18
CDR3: CASSPGTNQETQYF

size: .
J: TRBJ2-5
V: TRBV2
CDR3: CASSEGLPSVETQYF

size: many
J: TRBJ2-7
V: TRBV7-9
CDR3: CASSHSYEQYF

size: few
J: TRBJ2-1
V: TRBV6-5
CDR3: CASSYGAGRYNEQFF